The rows below give T cell receptor beta chains drawn from one sample of a study of T cell repertoires in cytomegalovirus infection. TCRdb re-called the reads with MiXCR, one entry per CDR3 protein. The sample has approximately 500,000 distinct CDR3 sequences; roughly 12% are singletons. The sample was PBMCs. These TCRs come from a human donor in good health (CMV status not recorded). Some clones in this sample may be carry-over from other donors' samples. CDR3s include the opening cysteine and the closing phenylalanine or tryptophan. A D gene is named only where the DNA matches it firmly. A row's size may be missing; if present it is once, few, many or a size class.

d_call j_call clone_size v_call cdr3_nt cdr3_aa
- TRBJ2-7 - TRBV27 TGTGCCAGCTTCTCTGCCGGGGGTTCCTTCTACGAGCAGTACTTC CASFSAGGSFYEQYF
- TRBJ1-4 - TRBV12-3/TRBV12-4 TGTGCCAGCAGTACGGGGACTCCATTCGGACTAAATGAAAAACTGTTTTTT CASSTGTPFGLNEKLFF
TRBD1 TRBJ1-5 many TRBV7-6 TGTGCCAGCAGCTTGAGAGGGGGCTTTGGCAATCAGCCCCAGCATTTT CASSLRGGFGNQPQHF
TRBD1 TRBJ2-7 many TRBV24-1 TGTGCCACCAGTGATTTCGGTCGGACAGGGTCCTACGAGCAGTACTTC CATSDFGRTGSYEQYF
TRBD2 TRBJ2-1 many TRBV28 TGTGCCAGCAGTCCTCAACTAGCGGGAGTCTATGAGCAGTTCTTC CASSPQLAGVYEQFF
- TRBJ2-1 - TRBV7-6 TGTGCCAGCGGCGGGTTCTACTACAATGAGCAGTTCTTC CASGGFYYNEQFF
TRBD2 TRBJ2-1 - TRBV20-1 TGCAGTGCTAGGGGACTAGCGGGATCGAATGAGCAGTTCTTC CSARGLAGSNEQFF
- TRBJ2-7 - TRBV12-3/TRBV12-4 TGTGCCAGCAGTTTCCGGATATACGAGCAGTACTTC CASSFRIYEQYF
TRBD1 TRBJ2-1 - TRBV20-1 TGCAGTGCCTTGAACAGGGGTGCATACAATGAGCAGTTCTTC CSALNRGAYNEQFF
TRBD2 TRBJ2-5 many TRBV12-3/TRBV12-4 TGTGCCAGCAGCCCACTAGCGGGGGGGACAAGGACCCAGTACTTC CASSPLAGGTRTQYF
TRBD1 TRBJ1-1 many TRBV7-3 TGTGCCAGCAGCGCCTCCCCTCCCCGGACAGGGTGGGGTCGCGACACTGAAGCTTTCTTT CASSASPPRTGWGRDTEAFF